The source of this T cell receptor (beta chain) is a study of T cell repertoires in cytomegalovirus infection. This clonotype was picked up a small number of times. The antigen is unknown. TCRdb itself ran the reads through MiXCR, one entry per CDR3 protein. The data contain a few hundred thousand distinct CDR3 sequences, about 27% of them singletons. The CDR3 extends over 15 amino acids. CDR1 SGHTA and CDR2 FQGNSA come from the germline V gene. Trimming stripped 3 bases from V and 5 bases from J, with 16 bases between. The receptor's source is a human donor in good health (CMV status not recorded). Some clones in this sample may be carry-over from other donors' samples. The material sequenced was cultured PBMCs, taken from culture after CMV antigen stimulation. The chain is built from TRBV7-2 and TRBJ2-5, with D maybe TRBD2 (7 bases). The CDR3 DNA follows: TGTGCCAGCAGCTTCGACCTCCCGGGGGGCGAGACCCAGTACTTC. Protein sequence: CASSFDLPGGETQYF.